This TCR beta chain was documented in a study of T cells in Graves' hyperthyroidism and ophthalmopathy. On the study more broadly: Blood was drawn when the patient was first diagnosed and still untreated. Study results and caveats: Most thyroid clonotypes expanded above 0.001 appeared in blood too.

Exclusion of a patient resulted from uncontrolled infection, other autoimmune disease, pregnancy or lactation. Comment on this clonotype: Its antigen is unidentified.

Researchers took RNA transcripts and amplified the TCR beta CDR3 regions from them. HTBI primers were used for first-round RT-PCR of the TCR CDR3. TCRdb itself ran the multiplex PCR reads through MiXCR, one entry per CDR3 protein. The sample yields fewer than 350,000 distinct CDR3 sequences, around a fifth seen once. This CDR3 is built from 14 residues. Germline V gives CDR1 KGHDR, CDR2 SFDVKD. With 4 bases clipped from V and 5 bases from J, the junction kept 5 bases outside the gene matches. The TCR originated in a man aged 45-65 years with Graves' ophthalmopathy. Sequenced: blood. V usage is TRBV24-1 and J usage is TRBJ2-7, with 9 bases identical to TRBD2. In DNA, the CDR3 is TGTGCCACCAGTGAAAGCGGGAGGACGCACGAGCAGTACTTC. Its translation: CATSESGRTHEQYF.